The present T cell receptor beta chain was sequenced within a study of CD8+CD57+ T cells in acquired aplastic anemia (dated by TCRdb to the late 2010s). Regarding the complete study: A mean of around 3.2 ug of DNA, ranging from roughly 0.2 to 27.4 ug, was extracted from sorted CD4+ and CD8+ cells. For healthy donor samples, the average read count was about 10.8 million for CD4+ cells and approximately 11 million for CD8+ cells. The research as a whole found: CD8+ Simpson's diversity did not differ significantly between patients and healthy controls (P=0.060). Around 30 CD8+ CDR3 sequences were found to be shared between patients and controls, but these sequences appeared to be highly expressed in patients and within the immunodominant clones of the patients.

Profiling of TCR beta VDJ combinations and CDR3 sequences used genomic DNA as the template. An Illumina HiSeq 2000 was used for TCR repertoire sequencing. The paper's data handling went like this. TRBV/TRBJ rearrangement plots, CDR3 size and DJ length profiles, and Simpson's diversity index were used to evaluate the repertoires. Whichever DNA sequence was most abundant in the deep sequencing data was defined as the immunodominant clone. CDR3 amino acid sequences were checked for sharing across subjects and were also compared against the VDJdb database and published repertoires. TCRdb reanalyzed the raw reads on its own, using fastp at Q25 for trimming and MiXCR for clone calling, and kept in-frame beta chains. Merged by CDR3 protein, the rows form single entries marked with the most common genes and DNA. V and J calls and clone size were set by TCRdb, not the authors. This sample has about 160,000 distinct CDR3 sequences in its table, and around 40% of those were observed once. The ten largest clonotypes hold around 0.96% of the sample.

TCR repertoires of sorted CD4+ and CD8+ blood T cells from severe aplastic anemia patients and healthy subjects were deep-sequenced in the study. Ficoll-Paque density gradient centrifugation was used to isolate peripheral blood mononuclear cells. Before DNA extraction, CD4+ and CD8+ T cells were sorted with FACS or magnetic beads. This clonotype is medium-sized (0.01 to 0.1%). Its antigen has not been determined. Base-call qualities are not available, and no considerably larger clone is one nucleotide away. V trim: 7 bases; J trim: 6 bases; unmatched bases: 11. There are 15 amino acids in the CDR3, from cysteine to phenylalanine inclusive. CDR3 DNA only is kept here, 45 bases in frame from base 1. The germline V gene gives CDR1 as KGHDR and CDR2 as SFDVKD.

The chain uses TRBV24-1 and TRBJ1-5, and TRBD1 aligns with 7 junction nucleotides. Material: sorted CD4+, CD8+, or CD8+CD57+ T cells (not recorded which) from PBMCs. The origin of this receptor is a human donor in good health. The CDR3 sequence is CATRNHRGGRQPQHF. In nucleotides, the sequence is TGTGCCACCAGGAACCACAGGGGTGGCCGTCAGCCCCAGCATTTT.